These T cell receptor beta chains were read from a single sample in a study of blood T cell repertoires in COVID-19. The table came from immunoSEQ multiplex PCR; TCRdb's copy has only in-frame clones and leaves some out. The table shows hundreds of thousands of clones, with approximately 90% occurring only once. Sequencing was done on a sample of peripheral blood. These receptors all stem from a woman aged 25 to 39 with COVID-19, enrolled during active disease. Each CDR3 is given without its conserved first and last residue.

>TRBJ2-3|TRBV12-5
ASGLSHQDTQY
>TRBJ1-2|TRBV19
ASSTGDRRGYT
>TRBJ2-3|TRBV18
ASSRGVTDTQY
>TRBJ1-1|TRBV19
ASSGQGRSEAF
>TRBJ1-2|TRBV2
ASSEVFQPQYTNYGYT
>TRBJ2-3|TRBV4-1
ASSQDYGGPLVDTQY
>TRBJ2-1|TRBV10-2
ASSESRGAYNEQF
>TRBJ1-4|TRBV19
ATRGLRGGKLF
>TRBJ2-3|TRBV18
ASSLLTGQRDTQY
>TRBJ1-4|TRBV4-3
ASSQDGGRGGDEKLF
>TRBJ2-5|TRBV28
ASSFTMNEQETQY
>TRBJ1-3|TRBV9
ASSVALGGASSGNTIY
>TRBJ1-3|TRBV28
ASSFPTRSGGNIY
>TRBJ2-2|TRBV5-1
ASSETVNTGELF
>TRBJ1-1|TRBV3-1/TRBV3-2
ASSPTGEMNTEAF
>TRBJ2-5|TRBV5-5
ASSLGTQVQETQY
>TRBJ2-5|TRBV5-1
ASSLGRTGAGQETQY
>TRBJ2-2|TRBV7-6
ASSHPRGLTGELF
>TRBJ2-3|TRBV7-7
ASSLGEPTDTQY
>TRBJ2-4|TRBV6-2/TRBV6-3
ASSYGDRKNIQY
>TRBJ2-5|TRBV5-8
ASRPVGWDQETQY
>TRBJ2-3|TRBV18
ASSERSGNRDTQY
>TRBJ2-7|TRBV6-5
ASEARTGTYEQY
>TRBJ2-5|TRBV5-4
ASSPVGSGLAQETQY
>TRBJ1-5|TRBV7-9
ASSSQGNNQPQH
>TRBJ2-1|TRBV25-1
ASSEHLAPSSYNEQF
>TRBJ2-7|TRBV18
ASSPTSGTGSEQY
>TRBJ1-2|TRBV5-6
ASSLDPATGHYGYT
>TRBJ1-5|TRBV2
ASKSASGTAKYQPQH
>TRBJ2-3|TRBV18
ASSPVELASTDTQY